The clone carrying this T cell receptor (beta chain) was seen a few times. What it recognizes is unknown. Other DNA sequences in the sample encode the same CDR3. The data originate from a study of beta chain features in type 1 diabetes. Background on the study: All samples together contributed 100 million to 120 million sorted cells for examination. Study-wide results and caveats: Researchers cautioned that cDNA sequencing could over-represent cells with high TCR expression.

The germline V and J ends were trimmed by 4 bases and 1 base, with 4 bases remaining between them. There are 11 residues in the CDR3. Germline V gene data show CDR1 as GTSNPN and CDR2 as SVGIG (reference sequence). Expressed TCRB transcripts were sequenced, since all the RNA that had been isolated was reverse transcribed. Roughly 3.5 million reads per sample on average were obtained from naive, central memory and regulatory T cell samples. Produced via immunoSEQ multiplex PCR; TCRdb's table is partial and in-frame only. The table has 250,000 or so clones, 55% to 70% seen once; the top ten hold 0.053%.

The TCR was taken from a man aged 25 to 40 in good health. Specimen: naive CD4+ T cells from blood. The chain combines TRBV30 with TRBJ1-1; D not resolved. As DNA, the CDR3 is TGTGCCTGGAAGGGGAACACTGAAGCTTTCTTT. Its translation is CAWKGNTEAFF.